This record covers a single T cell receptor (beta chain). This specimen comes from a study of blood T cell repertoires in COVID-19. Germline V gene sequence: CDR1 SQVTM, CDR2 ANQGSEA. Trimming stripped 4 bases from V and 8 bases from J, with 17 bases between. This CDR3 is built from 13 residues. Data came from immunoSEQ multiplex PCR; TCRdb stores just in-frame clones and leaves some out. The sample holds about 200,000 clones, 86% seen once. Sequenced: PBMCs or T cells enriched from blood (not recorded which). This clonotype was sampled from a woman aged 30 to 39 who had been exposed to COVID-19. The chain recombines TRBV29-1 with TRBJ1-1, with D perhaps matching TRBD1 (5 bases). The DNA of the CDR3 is TGCAGCGTTGGGGGCGCAAGGTTCGGCGAAGCTTTCTTT. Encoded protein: CSVGGARFGEAFF.